Sequencing of this T cell receptor (beta chain) was carried out in a study of blood T cell repertoires in COVID-19. The CDR3 is 17 amino acids. The ends lost 4 bases at V and 2 bases at J; junction bases unmatched: 7. Germline assignment: CDR1 SGDLS and CDR2 YYNGEE. Original methodology: Cell counts per sample came from amplifying reference gene primers. The data were produced by immunoSEQ multiplex PCR, yet TCRdb's version contains in-frame clones alone and is incomplete. The D gene and trimming were derived from the DNA, and the V and J assignments and clone size from that table. This table holds nearly 250,000 clones, more than 75% found once.

This sequence originates from a woman older than 75 with COVID-19, enrolled during active disease. V gene TRBV9 combines with J gene TRBJ1-4, with 11 bases aligning to TRBD1. Specimen: peripheral blood. DNA for the CDR3: TGTGCCAGCAGCCCTCGAGGGACAGGGGGGACTAATGAAAAACTGTTTTTT. Translation: CASSPRGTGGTNEKLFF.